Listed here is a single T cell receptor (beta chain). This clone was seen a single time. The target of this receptor is not known. No base quality information exists; no much larger clone differs at one position. TCR CDR3 regions were amplified from genomic DNA by multiplex PCR using the deep immunoSEQ assay. Genomic DNA extracted from each cell subset was distributed evenly over all wells of several immunoSEQ 96-well plates, and each plate served as one replicate. For sorted subsets, roughly 200 ng genomic DNA, equal to tens of thousands of T cell genomes, was loaded into each replicate PCR. Purified libraries were measured with a Qubit 3.0 fluorometer, size-checked on a Bioanalyzer 2100, and measured again with the KAPA Library Quantification kit. Each immunoSEQ 96-well plate was sequenced on its own single-read 150-cycle Illumina NextSeq 550 flow cell. The authors processed their data as follows. The immunoSEQ output contained only junctional sequences without quality scores, so filtering could not match that applied to full-length reads. Sequences were annotated with PyIR, a Python wrapper for IgBLAST v1.9, using IMGT germline references to assign V/J genes and CDR3. Any read was removed if the V/J assignment was weak (E-value above 1e-6), the CDR3 was missing, or the read contained stop codons, out-of-frame junctions, or ambiguous translated residues. A V3J clonotype was defined by an identical inferred V gene, J gene, and CDR3 amino acid sequence. Percentage overlap between repertoires was calculated by dividing the number of shared unique clonotypes by the size of the smaller repertoire. Richness of each repertoire was evaluated using RTK rarefaction, the Chao1 estimator, and Recon v2.1 estimates of unobserved clonotypes. Generation probabilities for all TCRbeta clonotypes obtained by the gDNA method from a handful of donors were computed using OLGA. TCRdb holds this immuneACCESS table with in-frame rearrangements only. Some clones are missing; in checked studies, unresolved V genes explain under half, and the rest has no known cause. The DNA was the basis for D and trimming; V, J and clone size are from that table. The sample table lists 650,000 to 750,000 clones, roughly 70% of them with a count of one. The ten largest account for approximately 2% of the sample.

Healthy HIV-negative adults with no recently reported acute infections or vaccinations were included as donors. Every donor was a Caucasian adult residing in Nashville, Tennessee, USA. CD4+ T cells were enriched by magnetic negative selection; naive cells were then positively selected on CD45RA, and the negative fraction formed the memory subset. After blood collection by leukapheresis, PBMCs were isolated using Ficoll-Histopaque density gradient centrifugation and then cryopreserved in the vapor phase of liquid nitrogen. Analytical flow cytometry was used to check the purity and quantity of each magnetically sorted T cell population. Each sorted fraction had its genomic DNA isolated and then quantified by UV absorbance on a Nanodrop 2000c. This entry comes from a study of shared clonotypes between healthy human individuals (TCRdb year 2020). Regarding the research as a whole: The cohort comprised a couple of women and three men aged 18 to 49 years. Per donor, three plates each were used for CD4 naive and CD4 memory, two for CD8 naive, and one for CD8 memory. To estimate repertoire size and how much clonotype sharing occurs between individuals, the study deeply sequenced the blood TCR repertoires of about five healthy adults. Libraries were prepared and TCR repertoires were sequenced by different laboratories using diverse techniques, in order to increase sequencing depth and limit assay-specific biases. Leukapheresis yielded between about 0.9 and 9.5 billion PBMCs per donor.

Overall study results and their limits: Pairwise subsampling indicated that sequencing depth was expected to affect the degree of clonotype sharing among donors. Incomplete sequencing was indicated by rarefaction of sorted-subset datasets, despite the large sequencing depth. Because the study included a small number of donors, the genetic and exposure-history diversity represented was limited. When several donors were compared, the shared fraction of clonotypes was around 4.6% for naive CD4, around 3.5% for naive CD8, roughly 2.3% for memory CD4, and under 0.5% for memory CD8. Compared with non-shared clonotypes, the clonotypes found in all four sorted-subset donors had higher generation probabilities. Larger estimated clonotype richness was generally found for naive subsets than for memory subsets. Sampling was limited to blood, and TCR repertoires in tissue likely differ from TCR repertoires in blood.

This sequence was found in a woman in her 30s in good health. Sequencing was performed on memory CD4+ T cells sorted from blood. The cell subset or site label of this sample denotes: CD45RA-negative fraction.

CDR3 reads: CASSPRTGQETQYF. The DNA reads TGTGCCAGTAGTCCGAGGACAGGACAAGAGACCCAGTACTTC. This chain is built from TRBV19 and TRBJ2-5, and TRBD1 aligns with 7 junction nucleotides. The CDR3 measures 14 amino acids from cysteine to phenylalanine. The read is trimmed to its CDR3 DNA, 42 bases read in frame from base 1. In the germline V gene (reference sequence), CDR1 corresponds to LNHDA and CDR2 to SQIVND. Germline trimming amounts to 5 bases on V and 2 bases on J, with 5 as the count of junction bases outside the gene matches.